The source of this T cell receptor beta chain is a study of blood T cell repertoires in COVID-19. Looking at the study overall: COVID-19 samples from acute and convalescent phases originated in the United States, Italy and Spain. The analysed material was cDNA or gDNA that came from T cells, B-cell-depleted T cells, or PBMCs.

Germline V lookup: CDR1 SEHNR, CDR2 FQNEAQ (reference sequence). The V end lost 5 bases, the J end lost 11 bases, and 15 bases lay between the germline ends. This CDR3 region has 12 residues. Study processing details: Using reference gene primer amplification, nucleated cell counts were estimated. Sequenced by immunoSEQ multiplex PCR; TCRdb stores in-frame clones only, minus some. V, J and clone size derive from that table, while D and trimming were established from the DNA sequence. The sample holds about 89,000 clones, around 89% seen once. The sequence was collected from a man aged 55 to 70 with acute or convalescent COVID-19. The chain employs TRBV7-9 and TRBJ1-1, with TRBD1 as a possible D gene (5 bases). Sequenced sample: peripheral blood. CDR3: CASSSGGRVAFF. For the CDR3, the DNA is TGTGCCAGCAGCAGCGGGGGTCGGGTCGCTTTCTTT.